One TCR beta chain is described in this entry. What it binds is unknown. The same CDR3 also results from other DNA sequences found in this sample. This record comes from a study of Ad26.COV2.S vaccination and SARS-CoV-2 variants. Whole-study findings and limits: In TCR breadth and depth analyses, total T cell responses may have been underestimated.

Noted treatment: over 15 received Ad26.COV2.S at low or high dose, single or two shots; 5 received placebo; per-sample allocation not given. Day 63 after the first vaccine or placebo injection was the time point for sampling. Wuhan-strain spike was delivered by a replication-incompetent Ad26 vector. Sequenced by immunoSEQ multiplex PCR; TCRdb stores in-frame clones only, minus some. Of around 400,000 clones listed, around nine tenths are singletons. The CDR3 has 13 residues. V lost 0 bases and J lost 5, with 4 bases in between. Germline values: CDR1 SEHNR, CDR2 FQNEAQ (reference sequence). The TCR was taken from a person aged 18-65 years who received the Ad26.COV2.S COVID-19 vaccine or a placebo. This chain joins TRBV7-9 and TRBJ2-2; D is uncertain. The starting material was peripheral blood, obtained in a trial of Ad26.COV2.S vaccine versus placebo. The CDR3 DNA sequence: TGTGCCAGCAGCTTAGCGGGTACCGGGGAGCTGTTTTTT. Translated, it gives CASSLAGTGELFF.